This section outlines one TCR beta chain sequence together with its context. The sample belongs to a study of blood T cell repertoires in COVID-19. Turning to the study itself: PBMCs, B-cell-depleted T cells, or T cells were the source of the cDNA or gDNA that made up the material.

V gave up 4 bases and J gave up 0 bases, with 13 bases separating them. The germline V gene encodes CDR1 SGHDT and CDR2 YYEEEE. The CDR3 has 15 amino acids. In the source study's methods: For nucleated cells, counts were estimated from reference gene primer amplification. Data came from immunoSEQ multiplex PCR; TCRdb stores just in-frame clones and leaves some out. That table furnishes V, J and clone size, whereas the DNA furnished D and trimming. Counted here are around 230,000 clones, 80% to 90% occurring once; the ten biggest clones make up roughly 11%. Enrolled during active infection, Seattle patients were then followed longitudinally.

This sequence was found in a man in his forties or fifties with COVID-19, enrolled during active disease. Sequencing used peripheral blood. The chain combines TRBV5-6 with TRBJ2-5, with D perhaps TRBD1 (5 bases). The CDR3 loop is CASSLSGWHQETQYF. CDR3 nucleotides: TGTGCCAGCAGCCTTTCAGGGTGGCACCAAGAGACCCAGTACTTC.